The source of this T cell receptor beta chain is a study of vaccination and CD4 T cells after COVID-19. An Oncomine TCR Beta short-read assay was used to sequence the DNA from cultured CD4+ T cells. Via MiXCR, TCRdb re-called the PCR reads, giving one row per CDR3 protein. The sample records around 19,000 distinct CDR3 sequences, around 60% being singletons. For this clonotype: Its specificity is not known.

V gave up 2 bases and J gave up 7 bases, with 6 bases separating them. This CDR3 is 11 amino acids long. Germline assignment: CDR1 SNHLY and CDR2 FYNNEI. Treatment specified: roughly ten-day PBMC culture with coronavirus spike peptide pools or control peptides (ViraFEST assay). Sequenced here: CD4+ T cells from blood, cultured in vitro, sampled after SARS-CoV-2 vaccination. The rearrangement uses TRBV2 and TRBJ2-7; D gene ambiguous. This sequence originates from a human donor who had recovered from COVID-19. The CDR3 region is CASSEILEQYF. The CDR3 DNA sequence: TGTGCCAGCAGTGAAATTCTGGAGCAGTACTTC.